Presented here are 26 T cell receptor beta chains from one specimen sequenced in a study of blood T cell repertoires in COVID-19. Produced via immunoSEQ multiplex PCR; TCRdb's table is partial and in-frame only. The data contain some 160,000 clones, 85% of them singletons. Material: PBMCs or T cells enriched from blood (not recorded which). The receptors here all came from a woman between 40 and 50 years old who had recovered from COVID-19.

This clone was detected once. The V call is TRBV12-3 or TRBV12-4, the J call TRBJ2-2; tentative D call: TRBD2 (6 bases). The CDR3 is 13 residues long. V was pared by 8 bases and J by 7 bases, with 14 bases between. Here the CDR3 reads CASSWAAGGELFF. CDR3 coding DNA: TGTGCCAGCTCCTGGGCAGCGGGCGGGGAGCTGTTTTTT.

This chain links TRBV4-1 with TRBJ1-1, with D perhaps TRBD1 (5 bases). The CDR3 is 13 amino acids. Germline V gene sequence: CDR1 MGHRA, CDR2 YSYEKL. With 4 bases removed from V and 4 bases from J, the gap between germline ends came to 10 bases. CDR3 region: CASSPRVATEAFF. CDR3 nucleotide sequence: TGCGCCAGCAGCCCCAGGGTAGCCACTGAAGCTTTCTTT.

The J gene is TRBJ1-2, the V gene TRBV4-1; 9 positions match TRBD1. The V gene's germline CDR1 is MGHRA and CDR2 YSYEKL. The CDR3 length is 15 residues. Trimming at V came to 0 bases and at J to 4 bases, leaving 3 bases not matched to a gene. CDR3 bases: TGCGCCAGCAGCCAAGAGGGACAGGGAGTCTATGGCTACACCTTC. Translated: CASSQEGQGVYGYTF.

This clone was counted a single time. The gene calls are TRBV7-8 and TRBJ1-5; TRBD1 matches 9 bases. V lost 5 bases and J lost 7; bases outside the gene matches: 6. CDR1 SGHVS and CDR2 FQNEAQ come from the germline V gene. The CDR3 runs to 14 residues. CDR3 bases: TGTGCCAGCAGCCCCGGGACAGGGCGGCAGCCCCAGCATTTT. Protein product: CASSPGTGRQPQHF.

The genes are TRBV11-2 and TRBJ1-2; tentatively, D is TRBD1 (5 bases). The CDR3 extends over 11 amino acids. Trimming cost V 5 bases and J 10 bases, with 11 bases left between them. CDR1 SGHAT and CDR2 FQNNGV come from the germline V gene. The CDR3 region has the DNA TGTGCCAGCAGCCCCGGGGGTACCTACACCTTC. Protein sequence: CASSPGGTYTF.

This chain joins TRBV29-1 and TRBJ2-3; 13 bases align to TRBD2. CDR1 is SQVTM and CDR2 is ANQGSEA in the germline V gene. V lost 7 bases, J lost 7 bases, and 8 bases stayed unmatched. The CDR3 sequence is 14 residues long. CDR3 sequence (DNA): TGCAGCGGCGAGGGACTAGCGGGACTGAATACGCAGTATTTT. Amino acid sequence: CSGEGLAGLNTQYF.

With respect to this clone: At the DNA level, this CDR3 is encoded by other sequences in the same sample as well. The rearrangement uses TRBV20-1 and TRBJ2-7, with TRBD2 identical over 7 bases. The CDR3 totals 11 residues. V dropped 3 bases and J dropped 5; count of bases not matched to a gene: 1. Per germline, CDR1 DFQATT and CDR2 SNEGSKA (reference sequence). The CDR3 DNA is TGCAGTGCTAGTAGCGGGCACGAGCAGTACTTC. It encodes CSASSGHEQYF.

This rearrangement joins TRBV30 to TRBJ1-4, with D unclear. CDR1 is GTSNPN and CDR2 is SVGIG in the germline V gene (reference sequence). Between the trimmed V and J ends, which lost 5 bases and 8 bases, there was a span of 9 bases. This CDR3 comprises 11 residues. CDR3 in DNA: TGTGCCTGGGGAGCGCGGGAAAAACTGTTTTTT. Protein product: CAWGAREKLFF.

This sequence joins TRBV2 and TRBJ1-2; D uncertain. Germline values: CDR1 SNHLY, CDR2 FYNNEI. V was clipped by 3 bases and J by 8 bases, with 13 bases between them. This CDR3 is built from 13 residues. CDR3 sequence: CASSDDGVGGYTF. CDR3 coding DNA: TGTGCCAGCAGTGATGACGGGGTGGGAGGCTACACCTTC.

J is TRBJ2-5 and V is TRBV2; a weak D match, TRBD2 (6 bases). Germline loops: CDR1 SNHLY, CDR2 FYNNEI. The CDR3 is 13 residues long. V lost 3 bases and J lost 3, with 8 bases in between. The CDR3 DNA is TGTGCCAGCAGTGACCGGGGGAAAGAGACCCAGTACTTC. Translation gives CASSDRGKETQYF.

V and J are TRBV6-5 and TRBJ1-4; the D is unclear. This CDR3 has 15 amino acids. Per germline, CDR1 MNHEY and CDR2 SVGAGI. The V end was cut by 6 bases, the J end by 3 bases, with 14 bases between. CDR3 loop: CASRDLGRSNEKLFF. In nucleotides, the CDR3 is TGTGCCAGCAGGGACCTCGGGAGATCTAATGAAAAACTGTTTTTT.

The CDR3 DNA reads TGTGCCAGCACCCTGGGACGGGGGGAGCAGTACTTC. Protein sequence: CASTLGRGEQYF. The chain combines TRBV2 with TRBJ2-7, with D possibly TRBD2 on 6 matching bases. V lost 7 bases to trimming and J lost 7 bases, with 14 bases between them. The CDR3 is 12 residues long. Germline assignment: CDR1 SNHLY and CDR2 FYNNEI.

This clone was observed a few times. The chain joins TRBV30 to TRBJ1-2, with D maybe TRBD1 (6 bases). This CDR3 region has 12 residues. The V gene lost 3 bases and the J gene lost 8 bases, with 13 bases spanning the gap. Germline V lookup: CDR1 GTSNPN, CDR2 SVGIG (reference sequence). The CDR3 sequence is CAWSVYREGYTF. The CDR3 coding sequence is TGTGCCTGGAGCGTATACAGGGAGGGCTACACCTTC.

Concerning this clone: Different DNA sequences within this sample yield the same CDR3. The CDR3 DNA sequence: TGCGCCAGCAGCCTCCTAGGTGGTGAAAAACTGTTTTTT. Protein sequence: CASSLLGGEKLFF. This chain links TRBV4-1 with TRBJ1-4; D ambiguous. Germline V gene data show CDR1 as MGHRA and CDR2 as YSYEKL. Trimming took 4 bases from V and 7 from J, leaving 10 bases between them. The length of the CDR3 is 13 residues.

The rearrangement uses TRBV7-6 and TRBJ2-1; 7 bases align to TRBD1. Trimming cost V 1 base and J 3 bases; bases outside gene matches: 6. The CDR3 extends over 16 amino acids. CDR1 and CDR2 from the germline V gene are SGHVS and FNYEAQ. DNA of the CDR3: TGTGCCAGCAGCTTAGGTGGAGCAGGGGGCTACAATGAGCAGTTCTTC. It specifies CASSLGGAGGYNEQFF.

CDR3 coding DNA: TGTGCCAGCAGCGACCGAGGGGACAGAGAGTTCACAGATACGCAGTATTTT. Protein sequence: CASSDRGDREFTDTQYF. The V gene is TRBV7-9, the J gene TRBJ2-3; 7 bases fit TRBD1. The germline CDR1 and CDR2 sequences are SEHNR and FQNEAQ (reference sequence). This CDR3 is built from 17 residues. V was pared by 5 bases and J by 2 bases, with 13 bases of the junction left unmatched.

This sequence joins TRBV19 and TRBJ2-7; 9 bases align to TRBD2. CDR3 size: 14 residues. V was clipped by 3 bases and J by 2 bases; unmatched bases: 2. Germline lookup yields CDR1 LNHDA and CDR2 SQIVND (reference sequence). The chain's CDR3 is CASSISGSAYEQYF. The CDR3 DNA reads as TGTGCCAGTAGTATTAGCGGGAGCGCCTACGAGCAGTACTTC.

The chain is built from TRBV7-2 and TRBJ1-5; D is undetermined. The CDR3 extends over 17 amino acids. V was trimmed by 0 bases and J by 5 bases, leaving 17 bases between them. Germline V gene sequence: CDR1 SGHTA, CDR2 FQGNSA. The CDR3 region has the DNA TGTGCCAGCAGCTTAGCGGTCGGAACGCTAGCACATCAGCCCCAGCATTTT. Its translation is CASSLAVGTLAHQPQHF.

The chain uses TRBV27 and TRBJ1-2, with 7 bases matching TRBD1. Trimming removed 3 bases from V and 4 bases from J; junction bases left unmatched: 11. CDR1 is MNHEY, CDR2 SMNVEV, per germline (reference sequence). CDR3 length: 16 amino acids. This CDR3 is CASSFLATGDSYGYTF. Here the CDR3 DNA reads TGTGCCAGCAGTTTTCTCGCTACAGGGGACTCCTATGGCTACACCTTC.

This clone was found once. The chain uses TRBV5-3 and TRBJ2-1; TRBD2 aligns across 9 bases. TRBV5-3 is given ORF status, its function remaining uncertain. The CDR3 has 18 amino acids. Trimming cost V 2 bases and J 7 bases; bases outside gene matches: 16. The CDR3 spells CARSFPPGGRAWGNEQFF. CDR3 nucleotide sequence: TGTGCCAGAAGCTTTCCCCCCGGCGGGAGGGCCTGGGGTAATGAGCAGTTCTTC.

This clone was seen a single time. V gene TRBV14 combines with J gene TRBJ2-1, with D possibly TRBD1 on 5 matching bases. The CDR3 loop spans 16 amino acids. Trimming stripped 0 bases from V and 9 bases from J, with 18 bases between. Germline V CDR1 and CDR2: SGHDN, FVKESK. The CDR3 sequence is CASSQELGRMDGEQFF. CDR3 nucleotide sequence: TGTGCCAGCAGCCAAGAATTGGGGCGAATGGACGGTGAGCAGTTCTTC.

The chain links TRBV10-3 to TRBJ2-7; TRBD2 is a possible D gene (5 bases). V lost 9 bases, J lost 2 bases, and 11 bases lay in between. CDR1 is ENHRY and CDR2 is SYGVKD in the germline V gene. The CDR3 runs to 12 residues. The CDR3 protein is CAMGRETYEQYF. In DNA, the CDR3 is TGTGCCATGGGTAGGGAGACCTACGAGCAGTACTTC.

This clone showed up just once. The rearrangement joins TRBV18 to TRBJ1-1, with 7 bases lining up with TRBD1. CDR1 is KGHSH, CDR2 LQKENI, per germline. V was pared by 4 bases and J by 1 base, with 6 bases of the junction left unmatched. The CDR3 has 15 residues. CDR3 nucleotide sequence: TGTGCCAGCTCACAACGACAGGGAACGAACACTGAAGCTTTCTTT. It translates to CASSQRQGTNTEAFF.

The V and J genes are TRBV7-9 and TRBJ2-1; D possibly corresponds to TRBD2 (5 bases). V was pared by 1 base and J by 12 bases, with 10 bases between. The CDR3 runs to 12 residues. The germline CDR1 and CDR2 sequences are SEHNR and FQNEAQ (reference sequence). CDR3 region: CASSLGRTGQFF. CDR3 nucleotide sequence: TGTGCCAGCAGCTTAGGAAGGACTGGGCAGTTCTTC.

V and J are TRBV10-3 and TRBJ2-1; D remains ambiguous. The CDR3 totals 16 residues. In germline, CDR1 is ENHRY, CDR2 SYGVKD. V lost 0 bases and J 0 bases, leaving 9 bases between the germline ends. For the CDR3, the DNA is TGTGCCATCAGTGAGTCCATCCCGGGCTCCTACAATGAGCAGTTCTTC. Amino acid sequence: CAISESIPGSYNEQFF.

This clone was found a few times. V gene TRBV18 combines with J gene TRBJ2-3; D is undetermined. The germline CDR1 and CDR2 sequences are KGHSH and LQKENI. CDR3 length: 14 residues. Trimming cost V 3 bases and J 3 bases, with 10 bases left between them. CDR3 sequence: CASSPSARTDTQYF. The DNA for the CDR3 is TGTGCCAGCTCACCGAGTGCGAGGACAGATACGCAGTATTTT.